The rows below give T cell receptor beta chains drawn from one sample of a study of technical replicates of blood from several donors. Sequencing was performed with immunoSEQ multiplex PCR; in TCRdb, only in-frame clones are kept and a portion is missing. The sample holds about 16,000 clones; approximately 90% are singletons and the top ten take 12%. The specimen sequenced was PBMCs. Receptors were obtained from a human donor in good health. Each CDR3 is given with its conserved first and last residue. Fields, in order: V gene, CDR3 protein.

V: TRBV6-1
CDR3: CASSELAQSYNEQFF

V: TRBV10-3
CDR3: CAISGGVSEKGQPQHF

V: TRBV18
CDR3: CASSPHNNQPQHF

V: TRBV21-1
CDR3: CASSKGSHSNQPQHF

V: TRBV9
CDR3: CASSATGTASGNTIYF

V: TRBV10-1
CDR3: CASSDTNTGELFF

V: TRBV14
CDR3: CASSRTLLGADTQYF

V: TRBV19
CDR3: CASSNTLAAVYEQYF

V: TRBV5-1
CDR3: CASSEDRGAKRLREGYEQYF

V: TRBV2
CDR3: CASRVDSLNQETQYF

V: TRBV5-1
CDR3: CASSLVFNSEQFF

V: TRBV9
CDR3: CASSYTGGDNQPQHF

V: TRBV19
CDR3: CASSIPSSGPSYNEQFF

V: TRBV5-1
CDR3: CASSLTSGSTPDTQYF

V: TRBV5-1
CDR3: CASSLAVGTGGRGAFF

V: TRBV5-1
CDR3: CASRSTPNTEAFF